This TCR beta chain was recorded in a study of cytomegalovirus exposure and HLA in healthy donors. In the case of this clone: The antigen remains undetermined.

The J segment lost 9 bases and the V segment lost 6 bases, leaving 10 bases of the junction unmatched. The CDR3 is 14 residues long. Germline lookup yields CDR1 SQVTM and CDR2 ANQGSEA. Study-level results: Cytomegalovirus-associated status was assigned to more than 150 TCR beta chains.

Here immunoSEQ multiplex PCR was the method, and the copy in TCRdb shows in-frame clones only, minus some. The sample contains some 150,000 clones, approximately 90% of which appear only once. This clonotype originated in a man younger than 35 in good health and CMV-seronegative. Sequenced input: PBMCs. This rearrangement joins TRBV29-1 to TRBJ2-1; 11 bases align to TRBD2. The CDR3 DNA is TGCAGCGTCGCTAGCGGGGGGCTTAACCCTGAGCAGTTCTTC. Amino acids: CSVASGGLNPEQFF.